This section outlines one T cell receptor beta chain sequence together with its context. The antigen it recognizes is unknown. Base qualities were left out, and no much larger clone turns up one base away. The CDR3 regions of human TCRbeta chains were analyzed by immunosequencing. The paper's processing steps were these. Repertoire TCRs were checked for matches against a reference library of SARS-CoV-2-specific TCRs that had been generated using the MIRA antigen-specificity platform. Breadth meant the fraction of unique TCRs that were SARS-CoV-2-associated, whereas depth meant the fraction of total T cells that were SARS-CoV-2-associated. Using the MIRA data, each spike-specific TCR was assigned both to the spike region to which the TCR was reactive and to a CD4 or CD8 class. Log10-transformed breadth and depth values were compared by one-way ANOVA with Sidak's multiple comparisons tests. This immuneACCESS table, as held by TCRdb, lists in-frame sequences with V and J called but not all clones. Of the missing ones, under half trace to an unresolved V gene in checked studies; the others have no known cause. That table supplies the V and J calls and clone size; D and trimming were determined from the DNA. Here the sample has 150,000 to 200,000 clones; approximately 89% occur a single time. The top ten hold approximately 1.7% of the sample.

This sample was taken from a study of T cell responses to AZD1222 COVID-19 vaccine (dated by TCRdb to the early 2020s). With regard to the full study: TCR sequencing was performed for about 250 trial participants, of whom roughly 200 were given two doses of AZD1222 and around 25 were given two doses of MenACWY control vaccine. Trial participants were enrolled by age into 18-55, 56-69 and 70-plus year subgroups, with about 150, 28 and 57 TCR-sequenced participants respectively. Study-level results and caveats: The vaccine-associated CD4 TCRs covered the entire spike protein, and the dominant responses fell in regions 160-218 and 743-854. Conclusions about previously exposed vaccinees were limited because only six or seven AZD1222 recipients were SARS-CoV-2 seropositive at baseline. Participants were mostly white British, with more females than males. The authors suggested clonal diversity may have been underestimated. The 56-69-year group was small, and its depth increase did not reach significance, likely because of low power. Because no day 14 peak-response samples were available, repertoires were characterized only after the peak T cell response. Spike-specific TCR breadth and depth rose significantly after two AZD1222 doses compared with day 0 and with MenACWY recipients. Epitopes outside the regions mutated in the B.1.351 and B.1.1.7 variants were reportedly recognized by nearly half of the unique spike-specific TCRs.

Read against the paper, the sample's time point label means: about 28 days (+/-7) after the second vaccine dose. AZD1222 recipients given second doses at about 4 weeks or at about 12 weeks were pooled, since spike-specific TCR depth and breadth were not found to differ between the two schedules. The vaccinee samples were drawn from two UK trials, COV001 and COV002, one of which was a single-blind randomized controlled phase 2/3 trial testing AZD1222 (ChAdOx1 nCoV-19) in healthy adults. Trial participant PBMC samples were collected at day 0 and day 28 after the second dose for TCRbeta chain sequencing. V is reduced by 2 bases and J by 0 bases, leaving a spacing of 13 bases between them. From the germline V gene (reference sequence), CDR1 is MNHNY and CDR2 is SVGAGI. The CDR3 spans 16 residues, from the cysteine through the phenylalanine. The kept DNA is CDR3 alone, 48 bases in frame from the first base.

The V gene is TRBV6-6 and the J gene is TRBJ1-1; 6 matching bases give a weak D call of TRBD1. The clonotype originates from an adult who received the AZD1222 COVID-19 vaccine. Source: peripheral blood, taken 28 days after the second AZD1222 dose. CDR3 loop: CASSYLQGRMNTEAFF. The DNA sequence is as follows: TGTGCCAGCAGTTACCTACAGGGAAGGATGAACACTGAAGCTTTCTTT.